A single sample is the source of the 2 T cell receptor beta chains below, sequenced in a study of vaccination and CD4 T cells after COVID-19. Treatment here: approximately 10-day PBMC culture with coronavirus spike peptide pools or control peptides (ViraFEST assay). One should note that the unexposed donor's CD4+ T cells were collected before the COVID-19 pandemic (2011-2018). Sequencing of DNA taken from cultured CD4+ T cells relied on the Oncomine TCR Beta short-read assay. TCRdb recomputed calls from the PCR reads with MiXCR, one row per CDR3 protein. The sample carries about 9,600 distinct CDR3 sequences, 45% to 60% recorded once. Antigen specificity for these receptors is unknown. The sample consisted of CD4+ T cells from blood, cultured in vitro. These TCRs come from a human donor in good health.

V usage is TRBV7-9 and J usage is TRBJ1-2; D unresolved. The germline V and J ends were trimmed by 3 bases and 6 bases, with 8 bases remaining between them. The CDR3 totals 12 residues. The germline gives CDR1 SEHNR, CDR2 FQNEAQ (reference sequence). CDR3 residues: CASSFGIDGYTF. CDR3 coding DNA: TGTGCCAGCAGCTTTGGTATTGATGGCTACACCTTC.

This clonotype was recorded a few times. The chain recombines TRBV2 with TRBJ2-1, with D hard to call. Trimming removed 3 bases at V and 9 bases at J, with 6 bases between. The germline gives CDR1 SNHLY, CDR2 FYNNEI. The CDR3 loop spans 11 amino acids. The CDR3 nucleotides read TGTGCCAGCAGTGAGCGTGGTGAGCAGTTCTTC. Its protein is CASSERGEQFF.